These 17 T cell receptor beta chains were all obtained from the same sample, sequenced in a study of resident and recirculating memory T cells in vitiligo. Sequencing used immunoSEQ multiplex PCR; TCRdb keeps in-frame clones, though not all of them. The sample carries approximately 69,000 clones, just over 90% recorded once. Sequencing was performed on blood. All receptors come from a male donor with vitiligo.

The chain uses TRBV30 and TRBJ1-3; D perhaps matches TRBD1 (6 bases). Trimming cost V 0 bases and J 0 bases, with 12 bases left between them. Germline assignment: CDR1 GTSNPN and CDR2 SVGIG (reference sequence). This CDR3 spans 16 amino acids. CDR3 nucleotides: TGTGCCTGGAGTGTAGACAGGCTGAGCTCTGGAAACACCATATATTTT. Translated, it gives CAWSVDRLSSGNTIYF.

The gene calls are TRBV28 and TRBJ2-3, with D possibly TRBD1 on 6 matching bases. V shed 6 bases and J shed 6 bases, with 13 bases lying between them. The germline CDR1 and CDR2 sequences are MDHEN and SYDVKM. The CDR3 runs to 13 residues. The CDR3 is CASRRTGSDTQYF. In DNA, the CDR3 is TGTGCCAGCAGACGTACAGGGTCCGATACGCAGTATTTT.

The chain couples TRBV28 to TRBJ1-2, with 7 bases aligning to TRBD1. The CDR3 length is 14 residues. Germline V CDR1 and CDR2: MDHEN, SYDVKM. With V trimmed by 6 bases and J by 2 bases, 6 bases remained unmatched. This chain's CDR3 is CASSQGGGNYGYTF. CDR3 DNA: TGTGCCAGCAGCCAAGGGGGCGGAAACTATGGCTACACCTTC.

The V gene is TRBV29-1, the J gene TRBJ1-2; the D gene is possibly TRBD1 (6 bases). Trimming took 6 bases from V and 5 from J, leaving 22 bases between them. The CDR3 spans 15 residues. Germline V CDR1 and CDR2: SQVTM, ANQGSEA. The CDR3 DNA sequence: TGCAGCGTCTGGGGCTCGGGGGGCGGAGTTTATGGCTACACCTTC. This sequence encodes CSVWGSGGGVYGYTF. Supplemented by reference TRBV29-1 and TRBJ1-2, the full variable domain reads SAVISQKPSRDICQRGTSLTIQCQVDSQVTMMFWYRQQPGQSLTLIATANQGSEATYESGFVIDKFPISRPNLTFSTLTVSNMSPEDSSIYLCSVWGSGGGVYGYTFGSGTRLTVV.

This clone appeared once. This CDR3 is CASSGTYNEQFF. The CDR3, as DNA: TGTGCCAGCAGTGGGACTTACAATGAGCAGTTCTTC. This chain links TRBV6-1 with TRBJ2-1; possibly TRBD2 for D (5 bases). CDR1 is MNHNS, CDR2 SASEGT, per germline. The V end was cut by 4 bases, the J end by 4 bases, with 5 bases between. The CDR3 sequence is 12 residues long.

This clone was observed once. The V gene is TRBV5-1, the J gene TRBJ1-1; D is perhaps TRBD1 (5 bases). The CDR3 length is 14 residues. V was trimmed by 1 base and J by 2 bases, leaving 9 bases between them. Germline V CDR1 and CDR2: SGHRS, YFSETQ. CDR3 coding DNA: TGCGCCAGCAGCTTGCAGGGTTTCAACACTGAAGCTTTCTTT. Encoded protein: CASSLQGFNTEAFF.

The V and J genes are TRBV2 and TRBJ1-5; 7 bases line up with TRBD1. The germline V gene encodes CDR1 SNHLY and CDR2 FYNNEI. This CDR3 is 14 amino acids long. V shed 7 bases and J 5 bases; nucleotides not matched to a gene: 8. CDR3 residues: CASNHDREDQPQHF. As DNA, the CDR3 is TGTGCCAGCAATCACGACAGGGAGGATCAGCCCCAGCATTTT.

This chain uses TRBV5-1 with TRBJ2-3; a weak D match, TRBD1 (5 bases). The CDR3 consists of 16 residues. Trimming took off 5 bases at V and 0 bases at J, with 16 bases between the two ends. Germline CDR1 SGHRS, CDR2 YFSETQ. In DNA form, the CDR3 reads TGCGCCAGCAGTTATCAGGGAAAAGCTAGCACAGATACGCAGTATTTT. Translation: CASSYQGKASTDTQYF.

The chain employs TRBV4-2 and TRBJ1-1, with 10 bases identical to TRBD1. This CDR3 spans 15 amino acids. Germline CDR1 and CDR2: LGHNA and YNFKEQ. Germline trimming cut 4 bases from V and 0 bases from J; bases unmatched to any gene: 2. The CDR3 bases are TGTGCCAGCAGCCGGACAGGGGGGATGAACACTGAAGCTTTCTTT. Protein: CASSRTGGMNTEAFF.

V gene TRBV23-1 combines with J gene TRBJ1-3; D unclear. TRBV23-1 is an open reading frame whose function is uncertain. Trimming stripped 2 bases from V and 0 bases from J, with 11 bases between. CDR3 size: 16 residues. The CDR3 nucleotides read TGCGCCAGCAGTCAACGGGTGACCAGCTCTGGAAACACCATATATTTT. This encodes CASSQRVTSSGNTIYF.

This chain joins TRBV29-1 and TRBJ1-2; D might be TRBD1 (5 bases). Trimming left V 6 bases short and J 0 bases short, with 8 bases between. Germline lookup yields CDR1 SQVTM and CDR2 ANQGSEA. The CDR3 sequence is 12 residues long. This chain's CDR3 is CSVGGPNYGYTF. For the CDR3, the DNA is TGCAGCGTCGGGGGACCTAACTATGGCTACACCTTC.

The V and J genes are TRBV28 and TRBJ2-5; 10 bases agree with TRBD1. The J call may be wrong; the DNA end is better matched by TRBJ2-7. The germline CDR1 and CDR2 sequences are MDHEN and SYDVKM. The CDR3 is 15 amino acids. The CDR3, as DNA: TGTGCCAGCAGTTTTAGGGGACAGGGGTCCTACGAGCAGTACTTC. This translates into CASSFRGQGSYEQYF.

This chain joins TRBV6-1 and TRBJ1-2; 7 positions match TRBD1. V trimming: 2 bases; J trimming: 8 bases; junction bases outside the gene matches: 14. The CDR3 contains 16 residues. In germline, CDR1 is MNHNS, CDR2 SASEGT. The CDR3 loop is CASSETSTGRGVGYTF. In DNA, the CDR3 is TGTGCCAGCAGTGAAACGAGTACGGGCAGGGGGGTCGGCTACACCTTC.

DNA for the CDR3: TGTGCCAGCAGTGACCTCAACACTGAAGCTTTCTTT. Its protein product is CASSDLNTEAFF. This chain uses TRBV25-1 with TRBJ1-1; D unclear. V lost 3 bases and J lost 2, with 4 bases in between. Looked up from germline, CDR1 is MGHDK and CDR2 is SYGVNS. The CDR3 has 12 residues.

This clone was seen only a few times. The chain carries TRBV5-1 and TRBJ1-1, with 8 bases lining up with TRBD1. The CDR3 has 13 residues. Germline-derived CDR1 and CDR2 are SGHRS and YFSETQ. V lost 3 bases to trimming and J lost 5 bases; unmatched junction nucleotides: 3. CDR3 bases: TGCGCCAGCAGCTCTGGACAGGGAACTGAAGCTTTCTTT. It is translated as CASSSGQGTEAFF. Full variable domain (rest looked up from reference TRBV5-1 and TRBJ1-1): KAGVTQTPRYLIKTRGQQVTLSCSPISGHRSVSWYQQTPGQGLQFLFEYFSETQRNKGNFPGRFSGRQFSNSRSEMNVSTLELGDSALYLCASSSGQGTEAFFGQGTRLTVV.

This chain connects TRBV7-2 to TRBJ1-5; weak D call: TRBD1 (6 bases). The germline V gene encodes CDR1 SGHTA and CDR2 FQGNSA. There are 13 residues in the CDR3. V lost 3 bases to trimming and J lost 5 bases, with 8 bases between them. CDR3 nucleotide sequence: TGTGCCAGCAGCTTCACAGGGTATCAGCCCCAGCATTTT. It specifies CASSFTGYQPQHF.

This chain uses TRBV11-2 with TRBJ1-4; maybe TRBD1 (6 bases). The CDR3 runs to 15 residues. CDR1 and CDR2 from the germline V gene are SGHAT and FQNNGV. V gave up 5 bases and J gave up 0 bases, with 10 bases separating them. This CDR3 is CASSLGQSTNEKLFF. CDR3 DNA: TGTGCCAGCAGCCTGGGACAATCAACTAATGAAAAACTGTTTTTT.